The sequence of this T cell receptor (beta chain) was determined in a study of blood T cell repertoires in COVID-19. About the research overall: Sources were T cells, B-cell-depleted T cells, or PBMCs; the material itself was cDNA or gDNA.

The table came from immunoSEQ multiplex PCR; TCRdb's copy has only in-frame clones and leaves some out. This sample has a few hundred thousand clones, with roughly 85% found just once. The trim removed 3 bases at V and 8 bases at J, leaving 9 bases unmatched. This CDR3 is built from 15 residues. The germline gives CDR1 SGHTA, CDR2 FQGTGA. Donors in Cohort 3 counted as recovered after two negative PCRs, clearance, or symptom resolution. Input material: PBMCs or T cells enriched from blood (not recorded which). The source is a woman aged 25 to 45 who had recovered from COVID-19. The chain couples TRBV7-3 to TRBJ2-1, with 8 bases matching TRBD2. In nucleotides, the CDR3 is TGTGCCAGCAGCTTCGGAGCGGGAGTCGTAGATGAGCAGTTCTTC. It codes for CASSFGAGVVDEQFF.